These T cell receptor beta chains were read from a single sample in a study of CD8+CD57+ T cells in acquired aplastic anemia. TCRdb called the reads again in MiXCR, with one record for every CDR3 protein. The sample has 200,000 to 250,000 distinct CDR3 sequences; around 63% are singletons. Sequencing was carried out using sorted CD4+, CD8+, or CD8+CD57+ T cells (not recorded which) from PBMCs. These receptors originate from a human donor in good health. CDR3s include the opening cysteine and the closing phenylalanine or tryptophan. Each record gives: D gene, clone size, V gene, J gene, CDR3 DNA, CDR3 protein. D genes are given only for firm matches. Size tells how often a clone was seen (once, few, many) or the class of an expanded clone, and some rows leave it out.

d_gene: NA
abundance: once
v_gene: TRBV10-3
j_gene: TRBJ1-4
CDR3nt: TGTGCCATCAGTGAGTCGCGTGAGGGGGGACTGTTTTTT
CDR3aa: CAISESREGGLFF

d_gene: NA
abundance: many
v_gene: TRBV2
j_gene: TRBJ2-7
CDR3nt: TGTGCCAGCAGTCCAGGGGATATGGGCGAGCAGTACTTC
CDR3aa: CASSPGDMGEQYF

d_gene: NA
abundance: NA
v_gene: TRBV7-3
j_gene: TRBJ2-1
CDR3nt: TGTGCCAGCAGTTTAGTAGGGACCAATGAGCAGTTCTTC
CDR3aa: CASSLVGTNEQFF

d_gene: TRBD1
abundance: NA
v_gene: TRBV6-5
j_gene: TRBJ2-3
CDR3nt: TGTGCCAGCAGCCAGCGGACAGGGGGCTCCGGTACGCAGTATTTT
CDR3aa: CASSQRTGGSGTQYF

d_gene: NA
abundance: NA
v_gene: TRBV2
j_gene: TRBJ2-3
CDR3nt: TGTGCCAGCAGTGAAATGGCGACAGTTACAGATACGCAGTATTTT
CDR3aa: CASSEMATVTDTQYF

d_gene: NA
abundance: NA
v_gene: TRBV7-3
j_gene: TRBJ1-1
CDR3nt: TGTGCCAGCAGCTTAATCACAGTGGGGACTGAAGCTTTCTTT
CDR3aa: CASSLITVGTEAFF

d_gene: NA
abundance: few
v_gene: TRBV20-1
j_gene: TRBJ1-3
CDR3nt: TGCAGTGCTAGAGGGAAGGGGAGAAACACCATATATTTT
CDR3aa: CSARGKGRNTIYF

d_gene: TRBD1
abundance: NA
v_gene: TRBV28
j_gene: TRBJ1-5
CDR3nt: TGTGCCAGCAGGGCCGACAGGGCTAATCAGCCCCAGCATTTT
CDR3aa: CASRADRANQPQHF

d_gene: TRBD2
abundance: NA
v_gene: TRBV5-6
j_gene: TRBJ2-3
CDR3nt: TGTGCCAGCAGCGGAGAGACTAGCGGGTACACAGATACGCAGTATTTT
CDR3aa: CASSGETSGYTDTQYF

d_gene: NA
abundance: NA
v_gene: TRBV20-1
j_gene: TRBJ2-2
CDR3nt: TGCAGTGCTAGAGACAGGGGTCGAACCGGGGAGCTGTTTTTT
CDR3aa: CSARDRGRTGELFF

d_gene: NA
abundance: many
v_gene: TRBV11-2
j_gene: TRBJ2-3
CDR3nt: TGTGCCAGCAGCGACACCGGCCTGGATACGCAGTATTTT
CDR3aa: CASSDTGLDTQYF

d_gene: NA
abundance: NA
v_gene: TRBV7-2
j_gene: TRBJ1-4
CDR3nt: TGTGCCAGCAGCTTAGTAGGCGATTACACTAATGAAAAACTGTTTTTT
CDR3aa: CASSLVGDYTNEKLFF

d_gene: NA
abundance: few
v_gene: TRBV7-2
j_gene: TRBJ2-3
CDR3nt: TGTGCCAGCAGCTTCCTCGTGAATACGCAGTATTTT
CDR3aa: CASSFLVNTQYF

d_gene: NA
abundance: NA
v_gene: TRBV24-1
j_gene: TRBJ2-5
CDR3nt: TGTGCCACCAGTGAAGCCGACAGTAGTCGAGAGACCCAGTGCTTC
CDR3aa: CATSEADSSRETQCF

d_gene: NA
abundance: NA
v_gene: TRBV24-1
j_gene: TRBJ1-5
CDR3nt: TGTGCCACCAGTGATACAGGCCAAAATCAGCCCCAGCATTTT
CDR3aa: CATSDTGQNQPQHF

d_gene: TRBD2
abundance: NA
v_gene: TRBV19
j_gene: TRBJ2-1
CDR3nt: TGTGCCAGTAGTCAGTCTAGCGGGAGTAATGAGCAGTTCTTC
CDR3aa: CASSQSSGSNEQFF

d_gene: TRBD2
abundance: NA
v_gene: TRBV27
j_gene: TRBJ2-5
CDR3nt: TGTGCCAGCAGTTTATTAGCGGGAGTCCGGTTGGGGACCCAGTACTTC
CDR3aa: CASSLLAGVRLGTQYF

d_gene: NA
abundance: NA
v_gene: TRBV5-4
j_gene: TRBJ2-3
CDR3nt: TGTGCCAGCAGCTTGAGGGGCCGCACAGATACGCAGTATTTT
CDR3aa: CASSLRGRTDTQYF

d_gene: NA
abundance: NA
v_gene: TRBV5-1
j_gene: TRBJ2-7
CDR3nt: TGCGCCAGCAGCTTATTGGGGTCCTACGAGCAGTACTTC
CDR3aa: CASSLLGSYEQYF

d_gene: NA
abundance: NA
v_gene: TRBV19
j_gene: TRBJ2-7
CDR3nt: TGTGCCAGTAGTATAGCTTCCCGGGGGATCTACGAGCAGTACTTC
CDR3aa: CASSIASRGIYEQYF

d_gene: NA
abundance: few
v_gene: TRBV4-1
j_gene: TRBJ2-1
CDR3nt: TGCGCCAGCAGCCAAGATCCGAGACAGGGACTCTACAATGAGCAGTTCTTC
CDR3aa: CASSQDPRQGLYNEQFF

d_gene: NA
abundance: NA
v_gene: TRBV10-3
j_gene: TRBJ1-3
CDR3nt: TGTGCCATCACTATGACTGGAAACACCATATATTTT
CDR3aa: CAITMTGNTIYF

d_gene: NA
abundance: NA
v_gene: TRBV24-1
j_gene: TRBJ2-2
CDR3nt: TGTGCCACCAGTGGCGGGTTTGGCACCGGGGAGCTGTTTTTT
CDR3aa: CATSGGFGTGELFF

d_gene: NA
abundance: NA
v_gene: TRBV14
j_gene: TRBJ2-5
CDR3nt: TGTGCCAGCAGCCAAACTCTCCAAGAGACCCAGTACTTC
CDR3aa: CASSQTLQETQYF

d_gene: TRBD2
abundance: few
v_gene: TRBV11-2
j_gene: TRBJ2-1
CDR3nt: TGTGCCTGGAAGTATGGGACTAGCGTGACCAGCTCCTACAATGAGCAGTTCTTC
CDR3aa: CAWKYGTSVTSSYNEQFF

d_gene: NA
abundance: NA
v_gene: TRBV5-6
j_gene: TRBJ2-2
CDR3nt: TGTGCCAGCAGCTTGGATACAGACGGGGAGCTGTTTTTT
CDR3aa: CASSLDTDGELFF

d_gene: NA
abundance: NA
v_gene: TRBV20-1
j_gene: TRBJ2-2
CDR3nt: TGCAGTGCTAGGGCGTCTAGGGAAAACACCGGGGAGCTGTTTTTT
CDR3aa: CSARASRENTGELFF

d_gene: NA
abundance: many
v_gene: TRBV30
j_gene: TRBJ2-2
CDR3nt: TGTGCCTTTGCTGGGACCACCGGGGAGCTGTTTTTT
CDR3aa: CAFAGTTGELFF

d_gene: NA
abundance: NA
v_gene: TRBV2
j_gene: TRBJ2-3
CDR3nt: TGTGCCAGGACGGAAGGGACACGCCGCACAGATACGCAGTATTTT
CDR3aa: CARTEGTRRTDTQYF

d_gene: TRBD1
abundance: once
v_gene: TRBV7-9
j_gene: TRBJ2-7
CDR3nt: TGTGCCAGCATCCTGGCCGGGACAGGGAACGAGCAGTACTTC
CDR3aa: CASILAGTGNEQYF

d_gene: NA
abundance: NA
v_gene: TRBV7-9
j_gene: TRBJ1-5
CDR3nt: TGTGCCAGCAGCCCAGAGGGGGGGGATCAGCCCCAGCATTTT
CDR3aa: CASSPEGGDQPQHF

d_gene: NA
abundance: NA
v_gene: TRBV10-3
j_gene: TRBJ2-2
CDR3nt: TGTGCCATCAGCAACTTGAACACCGGGGAGCTGTTTTTT
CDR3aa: CAISNLNTGELFF

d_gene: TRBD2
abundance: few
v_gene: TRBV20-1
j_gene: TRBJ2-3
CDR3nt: TGCAGTGCTAGTAGCGGGGGGGTTGGTGATACGCAGTATTTT
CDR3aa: CSASSGGVGDTQYF

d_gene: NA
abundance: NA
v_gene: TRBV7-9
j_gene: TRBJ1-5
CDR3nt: TGTGCCAGCAGCTTTATGGGGGGCAATCAGCCCCAGCATTTT
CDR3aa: CASSFMGGNQPQHF

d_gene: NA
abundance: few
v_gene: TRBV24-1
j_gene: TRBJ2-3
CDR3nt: TGTGCCACCCAGGGACGGCTAAGCACAGATACGCAGTATTTT
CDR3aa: CATQGRLSTDTQYF

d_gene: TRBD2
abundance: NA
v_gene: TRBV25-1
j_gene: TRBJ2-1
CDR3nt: TGTGCCAGCAGGGGGACTAGCGGGATTTACAATGAGCAGTTCTTC
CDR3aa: CASRGTSGIYNEQFF

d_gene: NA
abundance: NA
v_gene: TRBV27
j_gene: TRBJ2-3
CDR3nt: TGTGCCAGCAGAGCCGGGACCCCTTTAGATACGCAGTATTTT
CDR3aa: CASRAGTPLDTQYF

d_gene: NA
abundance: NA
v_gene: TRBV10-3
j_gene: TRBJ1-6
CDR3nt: TGTGCCATCAGACCCTCGGATAGGGGTCAATCACCCCCCCACTTT
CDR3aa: CAIRPSDRGQSPPHF

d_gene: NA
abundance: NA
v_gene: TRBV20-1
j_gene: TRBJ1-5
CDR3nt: TGCAGTGCTAGAGATTGGGGGTTAGGCAATCAGCCCCAGCATTTT
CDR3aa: CSARDWGLGNQPQHF

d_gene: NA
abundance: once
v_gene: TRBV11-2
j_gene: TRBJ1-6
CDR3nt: TGTGCCAGCAGCTTCAACCCTGAGACGTATTCACCCCTCCACTTT
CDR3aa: CASSFNPETYSPLHF